The T cell receptor (beta chain) described here comes from a study of T cells after yellow fever vaccination. Study-level results: At 96% for CD4 and about 88% for CD8, most primary-vaccination clones showed up again after the booster.

For TCR, cDNA came from 5'RACE template switching, which added a universal primer site and UMIs. TCRdb itself ran the 5' RACE reads through MiXCR, one entry per CDR3 protein. The data contain a few hundred thousand distinct CDR3 sequences, around 4% of them singletons. This clonotype came up a few times. The target antigen is unknown. The CDR3 totals 16 residues. V shed 1 base and J shed 0 bases, with 12 bases lying between them. CDR1 and CDR2 from the germline V gene are PRHDT and FYEKMQ (reference sequence). The sample here was PBMCs, taken on the day of the yellow fever booster vaccination. J is TRBJ1-2 and V is TRBV13, with a tentative D call TRBD1 (6 bases). This clonotype was obtained from a young man who received the YFV17D yellow fever vaccine. The chain's CDR3 is CASSLEAGESNYGYTF. CDR3 sequence (DNA): TGTGCCAGCAGCTTAGAGGCAGGGGAATCTAACTATGGCTACACCTTC.